The 3 T cell receptor beta chains below all came from one sample that was sequenced in a study of blood T cell repertoires in COVID-19. Clones were sequenced by immunoSEQ multiplex PCR, and TCRdb holds only the in-frame ones, with some missing. The data show a few hundred thousand clones, more than 65% seen once. Specimen: peripheral blood. These receptors originate from a woman aged 55 to 70 with acute or convalescent COVID-19.

This clone was counted only a few times. This chain connects TRBV5-1 to TRBJ2-3, with no clear D. The CDR3 is 15 amino acids. CDR1 and CDR2 (germline): SGHRS, YFSETQ. The V end was cut by 4 bases, the J end by 2 bases, with 14 bases between. CDR3 DNA sequence: TGCGCCAGCAGCGGCAGGTCAGTGGACACAGATACGCAGTATTTT. Protein: CASSGRSVDTDTQYF.

The chain joins TRBV7-8 to TRBJ2-5, with TRBD2 matching over 12 bases. After removal of 2 bases from V and 4 bases from J, the junction contained 2 bases not matched to a gene. This CDR3 contains 15 residues. Looked up from germline, CDR1 is SGHVS and CDR2 is FQNEAQ. The CDR3 DNA reads TGTGCCAGCAGCTTACTAGCGGGGGGGGTAGAGACCCAGTACTTC. Protein sequence: CASSLLAGGVETQYF.

The chain couples TRBV6-5 to TRBJ2-7; 7 nucleotides line up with TRBD1. J lost 2 bases, V lost 9 bases, and 7 bases had no gene match. The CDR3 length is 13 residues. Germline CDR1 MNHEY, CDR2 SVGAGI. CDR3 nucleotide sequence: TGTGCCAGTTATCGACAGGGCGCCTACGAGCAGTACTTC. Its translation: CASYRQGAYEQYF.